A single sample is the source of the 23 T cell receptor beta chains below, sequenced in a study of T-cell memory formation after mild COVID-19. MiXCR, applied by TCRdb to the 5' RACE reads, yields one record per CDR3 protein. Here the sample spans 250,000 to 300,000 distinct CDR3 sequences, roughly 17% being singletons. Material: PBMCs or a T cell subset sorted from them (not recorded which). The origin of the receptors is a man aged 18 to 35 who had mild COVID-19 (a few samples of this study predate the infection). Cell type and time point are not known.

The rearrangement links TRBV6-5 to TRBJ2-3, with 14 nucleotides matching TRBD2. The V segment lost 4 bases and the J segment 5 bases; nucleotides outside the gene matches: 2. The CDR3 is 15 residues long. Germline loops: CDR1 MNHEY, CDR2 SVGAGI. CDR3 loop: CASSSGLAGGDTQYF. As DNA, the CDR3 is TGTGCCAGCAGTTCCGGACTAGCGGGGGGAGATACGCAGTATTTT.

This chain connects TRBV5-1 to TRBJ1-1; D unresolved. Trimming removed 5 bases at V and 0 bases at J, with 11 bases between. The CDR3 length is 14 residues. Germline assignment: CDR1 SGHRS and CDR2 YFSETQ. The CDR3 nucleotides read TGCGCCAGCAGGGAGTTCTCGATGAACACTGAAGCTTTCTTT. Translation gives CASREFSMNTEAFF.

This clonotype was seen ten or more times. The chain is built from TRBV5-1 and TRBJ2-3; D is perhaps TRBD1 or TRBD2 (5 bases each). CDR3 length: 14 amino acids. V lost 4 bases to trimming and J lost 3 bases, with 12 bases between them. Germline V gives CDR1 SGHRS, CDR2 YFSETQ. CDR3 nucleotides: TGCGCCAGCAGCCTGGGACGGGGAACAGATACGCAGTATTTT. It translates to CASSLGRGTDTQYF.

V usage is TRBV7-2 and J usage is TRBJ2-1; TRBD1 aligns across 8 bases. J lost 7 bases, V lost 6 bases, and 8 bases had no gene match. The CDR3 is 14 amino acids. The germline gives CDR1 SGHTA, CDR2 FQGNSA. CDR3 bases: TGTGCCAGCAGAACTAGACAGGGGTTGAATGAGCAGTTCTTC. Translating it yields CASRTRQGLNEQFF. The variable domain in full, completed from reference TRBV7-2 and TRBJ2-1, reads GAGVSQSPSNKVTEKGKDVELRCDPISGHTALYWYRQSLGQGLEFLIYFQGNSAPDKSGLPSDRFSAERTGGSVSTLTIQRTQQEDSAVYLCASRTRQGLNEQFFGPGTRLTVL.

The chain carries TRBV7-3 and TRBJ2-3; D gene unclear. CDR1 is SGHTA, CDR2 FQGTGA, per germline. The CDR3 has 14 residues. The V end lost 3 bases, the J end lost 2 bases, and 9 bases lay between the germline ends. CDR3 DNA sequence: TGTGCCAGCAGCTTGATAGGGAACACAGATACGCAGTATTTT. Protein sequence: CASSLIGNTDTQYF.

The chain joins TRBV20-1 to TRBJ2-3; D might be TRBD2 (6 bases). Trimming shortened V by 0 bases and J by 3 bases, and 16 bases separated the two germline ends. CDR3 length: 16 amino acids. Germline V gene lookup returns CDR1 DFQATT and CDR2 SNEGSKA (reference sequence). The CDR3 region has the DNA TGCAGTGCTAGAGATACGCGGGGAACTGAGACAGATACGCAGTATTTT. This translates into CSARDTRGTETDTQYF.

The V gene is TRBV11-2, the J gene TRBJ2-1; maybe TRBD1 (5 bases). Germline CDR1 and CDR2: SGHAT and FQNNGV. V gave up 5 bases and J gave up 2 bases, with 7 bases separating them. CDR3 length: 13 residues. CDR3 nucleotide sequence: TGTGCCAGCAGCACGGACACCTACAATGAGCAGTTCTTC. Translation gives CASSTDTYNEQFF.

This clonotype has a handful of counts. The V call is TRBV25-1, the J call TRBJ1-1; D might be TRBD1 (6 bases). Deletions cut 5 bases from V and 11 bases from J, with 21 bases between. This CDR3 region has 14 residues. Germline V gene data show CDR1 as MGHDK and CDR2 as SYGVNS. CDR3 bases: TGTGCCAGCAGTCACGACATCCTCAGGGGAGAGGCTTTCTTT. Amino acid sequence: CASSHDILRGEAFF.

This clonotype was found a few times. The rearrangement uses TRBV20-1 and TRBJ2-3; tentative D call: TRBD2 (6 bases). Germline loops: CDR1 DFQATT, CDR2 SNEGSKA (reference sequence). V gave up 3 bases and J gave up 0 bases, with 13 bases separating them. The CDR3 spans 15 residues. Here the CDR3 DNA reads TGCAGTGCTAGGGGGGGAACCGCTAGCACAGATACGCAGTATTTT. Its translation is CSARGGTASTDTQYF.

The V and J genes are TRBV3-1 and TRBJ2-1; tentatively, D is TRBD2 (6 bases). Deletions cut 0 bases from V and 7 bases from J, with 19 bases between. Germline V gives CDR1 LGHDT, CDR2 YNNKEL (reference sequence). The CDR3 is made up of 17 amino acids. The DNA for the CDR3 is TGTGCCAGCAGCCAAGAGTTCAGTAACGGGGGAAGGAATGAGCAGTTCTTC. Residues: CASSQEFSNGGRNEQFF.

This clonotype has a handful of counts. The chain carries TRBV7-8 and TRBJ2-3, with a weak D call TRBD1 (6 bases). There are 16 residues in the CDR3. CDR1 is SGHVS and CDR2 is FQNEAQ in the germline V gene. Between the trimmed V and J ends, which lost 5 bases and 2 bases, there was a span of 17 bases. The CDR3 here is CASSPNEDRHTDTQYF. The CDR3 nucleotides are TGTGCCAGCAGCCCCAATGAGGACAGACACACAGATACGCAGTATTTT.

V and J are TRBV6-5 and TRBJ1-6; D uncertain. Trimming took off 6 bases at V and 0 bases at J, with 6 bases between the two ends. CDR3 length equals 14 residues. From germline, CDR1 is MNHEY and CDR2 SVGAGI. The CDR3 here is CASSPASYNSPLHF. The CDR3 nucleotides are TGTGCCAGCAGCCCCGCCTCCTATAATTCACCCCTCCACTTT.

This clonotype has more than one count but fewer than ten. This rearrangement joins TRBV6-6 to TRBJ2-7; 7 nucleotides align to TRBD1. The V segment lost 11 bases and the J segment 0 bases; nucleotides outside the gene matches: 7. Germline values: CDR1 MNHNY, CDR2 SVGAGI (reference sequence). This CDR3 region has 13 residues. The CDR3 nucleotides read TGTGCCGCCAGCCGGGACAGCTCCTACGAGCAGTACGTC. Its translation: CAASRDSSYEQYV.

The genes are TRBV12-3 or TRBV12-4 and TRBJ1-6; maybe TRBD1 (5 bases). CDR3 length equals 13 residues. The V and J ends lost 5 bases and 5 bases respectively, with 7 bases between them. This CDR3 is CASSQGHNSPLHF. The DNA for the CDR3 is TGTGCCAGCAGTCAGGGTCATAATTCACCCCTCCACTTT.

V is TRBV5-4 and J is TRBJ1-3, with D unresolved. The germline V gene encodes CDR1 SGHNT and CDR2 YYREEE (reference sequence). This CDR3 has 16 residues. The V and J ends lost 4 bases and 2 bases respectively, with 16 bases between them. The CDR3 sequence is CASSVGGFNAGNTIYF. The CDR3 bases are TGTGCCAGCAGCGTGGGAGGGTTTAACGCTGGAAACACCATATATTTT.

This clonotype was seen repeatedly, ten times or more. The chain recombines TRBV20-1 with TRBJ2-3; D gene unclear. Germline V CDR1 and CDR2: DFQATT, SNEGSKA (reference sequence). This CDR3 comprises 14 residues. V dropped 1 base and J dropped 2 bases, with 10 bases sitting between them. The CDR3 DNA follows: TGCAGTGCTAGAGGTGTAAGGGCCACAGATACGCAGTATTTT. It specifies CSARGVRATDTQYF.

This clonotype has more than one count but fewer than ten. The chain uses TRBV12-3 or TRBV12-4 and TRBJ2-2; D is unresolved. CDR3 size: 16 residues. V lost 4 bases, J lost 3 bases, and 15 bases lay in between. The CDR3 protein is CASSYGASGYTGELFF. Written as DNA, the CDR3 is TGTGCCAGCAGTTATGGAGCTAGTGGGTACACCGGGGAGCTGTTTTTT.

The gene calls are TRBV4-1 and TRBJ2-5; 9 bases map to TRBD2. The CDR3 is made up of 17 amino acids. V dropped 3 bases and J dropped 5; count of bases not matched to a gene: 13. Germline V CDR1 and CDR2: MGHRA, YSYEKL. CDR3: CASSQSRGGRSEETQYF. In DNA, the CDR3 is TGCGCCAGCAGCCAGTCGCGGGGGGGCCGCTCGGAGGAGACCCAGTACTTC.

This clonotype was seen at least ten times. The CDR3, as DNA: TGTGCCAGCAGGGGGGCAGATACGCAGTATTTT. Protein: CASRGADTQYF. V gene TRBV4-2 combines with J gene TRBJ2-3, with D perhaps given as TRBD1 or TRBD2 (5 bases each). Germline V gene lookup returns CDR1 LGHNA and CDR2 YNFKEQ. V lost 6 bases to trimming and J lost 4 bases, with 5 bases between them. This CDR3 has 11 residues.

This clonotype was seen at least ten times. V gene TRBV3-1 combines with J gene TRBJ1-6; unclear D gene. Germline-derived CDR1 and CDR2 are LGHDT and YNNKEL (reference sequence). V gave up 3 bases and J gave up 10 bases, with 13 bases separating them. CDR3 length: 14 amino acids. CDR3 sequence (DNA): TGTGCCAGCAGCCAGGGCGGCAAGGACTCACCCCTCCACTTT. Its protein product is CASSQGGKDSPLHF.

The table lists this clonotype with a few counts. The chain has TRBV7-2 and TRBJ2-5; the match to TRBD1 covers 9 bases. Trimming cost V 6 bases and J 5 bases; bases outside gene matches: 7. Germline lookup yields CDR1 SGHTA and CDR2 FQGNSA. This CDR3 is 14 amino acids long. The DNA of the CDR3 is TGTGCCAGCAGTACTGACAGGGGGTGGGAGACCCAGTACTTC. Protein: CASSTDRGWETQYF.

The table lists this clonotype with a few counts. The DNA is omitted, as the CDR3 cannot be located on it reliably, and the CDR3 follows TCRdb's listing. The J gene is TRBJ1-1, the V gene TRBV27; the D call in the table, TRBD1, was not verified against the DNA. Termini included, the CDR3 measures 13 amino acids. Per germline, CDR1 MNHEY and CDR2 SMNVEV (reference sequence). The CDR3 region is CAVGPGQGTEAFF.

This clonotype was counted only a few times. V is TRBV7-3 and J is TRBJ2-3; 9 bases agree with TRBD2. This CDR3 has 18 residues. Germline CDR1 is SGHTA and CDR2 is FQGTGA. V lost 4 bases to trimming and J lost 1 base; unmatched junction nucleotides: 12. The CDR3 region has the DNA TGTGCCAGCAGCTCGCGTAAGACCGCTAGCGGGGGCACAGATACGCAGTATTTT. This gives the protein CASSSRKTASGGTDTQYF.